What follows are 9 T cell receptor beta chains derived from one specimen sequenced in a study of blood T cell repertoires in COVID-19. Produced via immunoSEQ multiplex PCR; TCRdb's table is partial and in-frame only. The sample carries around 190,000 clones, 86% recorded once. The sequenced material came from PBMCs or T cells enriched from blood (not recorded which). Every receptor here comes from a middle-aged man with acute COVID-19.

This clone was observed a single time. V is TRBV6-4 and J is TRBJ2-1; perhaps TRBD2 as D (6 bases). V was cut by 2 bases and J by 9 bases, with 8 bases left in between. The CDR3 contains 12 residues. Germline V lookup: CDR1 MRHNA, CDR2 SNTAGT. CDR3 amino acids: CASSDGGTEQFF. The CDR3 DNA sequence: TGTGCCAGCAGTGACGGCGGGACTGAGCAGTTCTTC.

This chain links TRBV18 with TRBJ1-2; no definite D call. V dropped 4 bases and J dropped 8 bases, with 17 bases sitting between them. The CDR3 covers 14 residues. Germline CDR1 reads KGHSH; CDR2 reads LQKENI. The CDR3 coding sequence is TGTGCCAGCTCACTACGCCGGGATGACGGGGGCTACACCTTC. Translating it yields CASSLRRDDGGYTF.

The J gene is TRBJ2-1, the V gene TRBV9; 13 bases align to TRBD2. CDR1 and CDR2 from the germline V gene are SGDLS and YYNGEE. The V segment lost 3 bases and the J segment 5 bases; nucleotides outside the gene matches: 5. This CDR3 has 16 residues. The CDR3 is CASSASGTSGDNEQFF. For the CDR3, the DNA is TGTGCCAGCAGCGCGTCCGGGACTAGCGGGGACAATGAGCAGTTCTTC.

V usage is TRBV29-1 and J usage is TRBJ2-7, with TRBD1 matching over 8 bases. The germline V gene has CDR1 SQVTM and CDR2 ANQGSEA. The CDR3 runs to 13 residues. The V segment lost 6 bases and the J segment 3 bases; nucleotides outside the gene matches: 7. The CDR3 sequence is CSVDGQGLYEQYF. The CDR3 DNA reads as TGCAGCGTCGATGGACAGGGTCTCTACGAGCAGTACTTC.

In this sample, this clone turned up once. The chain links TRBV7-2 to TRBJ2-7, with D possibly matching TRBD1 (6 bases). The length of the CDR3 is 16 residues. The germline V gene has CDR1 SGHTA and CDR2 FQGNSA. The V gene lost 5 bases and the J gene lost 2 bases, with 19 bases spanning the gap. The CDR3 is CASSPESGQGTYEQYF. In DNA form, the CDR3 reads TGTGCCAGCAGCCCCGAGTCGGGTCAGGGGACCTACGAGCAGTACTTC. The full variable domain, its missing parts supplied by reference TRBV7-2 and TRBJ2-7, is GAGVSQSPSNKVTEKGKDVELRCDPISGHTALYWYRQSLGQGLEFLIYFQGNSAPDKSGLPSDRFSAERTGGSVSTLTIQRTQQEDSAVYLCASSPESGQGTYEQYFGPGTRLTVT.

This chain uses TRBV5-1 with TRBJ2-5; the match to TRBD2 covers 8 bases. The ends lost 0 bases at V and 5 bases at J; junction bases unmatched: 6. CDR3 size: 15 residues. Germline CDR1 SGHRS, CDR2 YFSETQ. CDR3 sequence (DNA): TGCGCCAGCAGCTTGGAGCGGGAGTGGGGGGAGACCCAGTACTTC. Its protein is CASSLEREWGETQYF.

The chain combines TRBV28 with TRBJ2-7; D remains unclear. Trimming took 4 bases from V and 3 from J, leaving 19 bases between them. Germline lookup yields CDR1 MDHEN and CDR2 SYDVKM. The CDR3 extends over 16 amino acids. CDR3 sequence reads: CASSSSASRGFYEQYF. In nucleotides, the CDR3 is TGTGCCAGCAGTTCATCCGCGTCGAGAGGTTTCTACGAGCAGTACTTC.

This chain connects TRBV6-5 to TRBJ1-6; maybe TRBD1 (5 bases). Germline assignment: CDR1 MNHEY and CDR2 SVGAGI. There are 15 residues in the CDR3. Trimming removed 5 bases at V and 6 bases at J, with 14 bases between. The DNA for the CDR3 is TGTGCCAGCAGTACCCAGCGACAGCTTAATTCACCCCTCCACTTT. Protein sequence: CASSTQRQLNSPLHF.

The CDR3 protein is CATSGGGYKQYF. The DNA of the CDR3 is TGTGCCACGTCCGGGGGGGGGTACAAGCAGTACTTC. The chain has TRBV6-5 and TRBJ2-7; 8 nucleotides line up with TRBD2. The CDR3 runs to 12 residues. The J segment lost 8 bases and the V segment lost 10 bases, leaving 10 bases of the junction unmatched. Germline CDR1 MNHEY, CDR2 SVGAGI.